The rows below give T cell receptor beta chains drawn from one sample of a study of T cell responses to AZD1222 COVID-19 vaccine. Measured with immunoSEQ multiplex PCR; TCRdb has only the in-frame clones, and not every one. The table shows 35,000 to 50,000 clones, with around 77% occurring only once. The source material was peripheral blood, sampled 28 days after the second dose of the MenACWY control vaccine. The receptors were gathered from an adult who received the MenACWY meningococcal vaccine as a control. CDR3s include the opening cysteine and the closing phenylalanine or tryptophan. Fields, in order: V gene, J gene, clone size, D gene, CDR3 DNA, CDR3 protein. D genes are given only for firm matches. Some rows mark clone size as missing; the rest say once, few, many or name a class of expanded clone.

TRBV12-5,TRBJ2-3,NA,TRBD1,TGTGCTAGTGGTTTGGGGACAGGGGAGAGGACAGATACGCAGTATTTT,CASGLGTGERTDTQYF
TRBV28,TRBJ2-1,NA,TRBD2,TGTGCCAGCAGTTTATCTCTAGCGGGGACTTACAATGAGCAGTTCTTC,CASSLSLAGTYNEQFF
TRBV6-1,TRBJ1-4,NA,NA,TGTGCCAGCAGTGAAGCGCAGGGAGGGGTCGAAAAACTGTTTTTT,CASSEAQGGVEKLFF
TRBV12-3/TRBV12-4,TRBJ1-1,few,NA,TGTGCCAGCAGTTTAGGGGGCCTCACTGAAGCTTTCTTT,CASSLGGLTEAFF
TRBV19,TRBJ1-1,NA,NA,TGTGCCAGTCGATCATCCTGGACGGATTACACTGAAGCTTTCTTT,CASRSSWTDYTEAFF
TRBV4-1,TRBJ2-5,few,TRBD1,TGCGCCAGCAGCCAAGGCCGACAGGGCCAAGAGACCCAGTACTTC,CASSQGRQGQETQYF
TRBV10-1,TRBJ2-1,few,TRBD2,TGCGCCAGCAGTGAGCAAATCGGACTAGCGGGAGTTGAGCAGTTCTTC,CASSEQIGLAGVEQFF
TRBV6-4,TRBJ2-1,NA,NA,TGTGCCAGCAGTGACTCCATAGAGGCCTCCTACAATGAGCAGTTCTTC,CASSDSIEASYNEQFF
TRBV5-1,TRBJ2-7,NA,TRBD2,TGCGCCAGCAGCTCGGTACGCGCGGGAGATAACGAGCAGTACTTC,CASSSVRAGDNEQYF
TRBV29-1,TRBJ1-1,NA,NA,TGCAGCGAATCGGACACCGGCACTGAAGCTTTCTTT,CSESDTGTEAFF
TRBV2,TRBJ1-6,few,NA,TGTGCCAGCAGACAGTCTAATTCACCCCTCCACTTT,CASRQSNSPLHF
TRBV19,TRBJ1-2,few,NA,TGTGCCAGTCGAGAGGGGGGCTTGTATGGCTACACCTTC,CASREGGLYGYTF
TRBV6-5,TRBJ2-1,NA,NA,TGTGCCAGCAGCTACCTCGGGGGTCATGAGCAGTTCTTC,CASSYLGGHEQFF
TRBV25-1,TRBJ2-7,NA,TRBD2,TGTGCCAGCAGTGAATATACCTCCCGGGAGGGCCGGGACGAGCAGTACTTC,CASSEYTSREGRDEQYF
TRBV7-8,TRBJ1-2,few,NA,TGTGCCAGCAGCTTAGAAGGGTCTAGCTATGGCTACACCTTC,CASSLEGSSYGYTF
TRBV10-1,TRBJ2-7,NA,NA,TGCGCCAGCAGTGCTGGACAGTTCGAGCAGTACTTC,CASSAGQFEQYF
TRBV29-1,TRBJ1-2,once,NA,TGCAGCGTCCCCAATCCTCGGGGATATGGCTACACCTTC,CSVPNPRGYGYTF
TRBV5-1,TRBJ2-5,NA,TRBD2,TGCGCCAGCAGCTTCGAGGGAGGGGAGACCCAGTACTTC,CASSFEGGETQYF
TRBV3-1/TRBV3-2,TRBJ2-3,once,NA,TGTGCCAGCAGCCAAGATAGCGTAACAGATACGCAGTATTTT,CASSQDSVTDTQYF
TRBV11-2,TRBJ2-1,once,TRBD1,TGTGCCAGCAGCTGGGGACAGGGGGTAGTTGAGCAGTTCTTC,CASSWGQGVVEQFF
TRBV25-1,TRBJ2-5,NA,NA,TGTGCCAGCAGTCTCGGGGGCGGGCGAGAGACCCAGTACTTC,CASSLGGGRETQYF
TRBV5-1,TRBJ2-5,NA,NA,TGCGCCAGCAGCGCCAGCGGAAGCTTAGGTCAAGAGACCCAGTACTTC,CASSASGSLGQETQYF
TRBV6-5,TRBJ2-1,NA,NA,TGTGCCAGCAGTCATCAGGGGTCCCTTAAGAATGAGCAGTTCTTC,CASSHQGSLKNEQFF
TRBV5-6,TRBJ2-1,NA,NA,TGTGCCAGCATCGCTCTAGCGGACAGGAGCTACAATGAGCAGTTCTTC,CASIALADRSYNEQFF
TRBV28,TRBJ1-4,NA,NA,TGTGCCAGCAGTTTAACCCAGGGTGTTAATGAAAAACTGTTTTTT,CASSLTQGVNEKLFF
TRBV30,TRBJ2-3,NA,TRBD2,TGTGCCTGGACCCCAGGACTAGCGGGGGGCACAGATACGCAGTATTTT,CAWTPGLAGGTDTQYF